This paragraph reports one T cell receptor beta chain. The CDR3 spans 15 residues. Germline V CDR1 and CDR2: MNHEY, SMNVEV (reference sequence). Unmatched junction bases numbered 6, after V lost 6 bases and J lost 0 bases. These data originate in a study of blood T cell repertoires in COVID-19. Authors' processing steps: Amplification of reference gene primers was used by the study to estimate nucleated cell counts. Assay used: immunoSEQ multiplex PCR; TCRdb lists only in-frame clones, some missing. That table furnishes V, J and clone size, whereas the DNA furnished D and trimming. The data contain 100,000 to 150,000 clones, roughly 82% of them singletons.

The receptor was isolated from a human donor in a cohort sampled during active COVID-19. What was sequenced was peripheral blood. The chain uses TRBV27 and TRBJ2-7; 9 nucleotides line up with TRBD2. The CDR3 spells CASRPTSGSSYEQYF. The CDR3 nucleotides are TGTGCCAGCAGGCCGACTAGCGGAAGCTCCTACGAGCAGTACTTC.